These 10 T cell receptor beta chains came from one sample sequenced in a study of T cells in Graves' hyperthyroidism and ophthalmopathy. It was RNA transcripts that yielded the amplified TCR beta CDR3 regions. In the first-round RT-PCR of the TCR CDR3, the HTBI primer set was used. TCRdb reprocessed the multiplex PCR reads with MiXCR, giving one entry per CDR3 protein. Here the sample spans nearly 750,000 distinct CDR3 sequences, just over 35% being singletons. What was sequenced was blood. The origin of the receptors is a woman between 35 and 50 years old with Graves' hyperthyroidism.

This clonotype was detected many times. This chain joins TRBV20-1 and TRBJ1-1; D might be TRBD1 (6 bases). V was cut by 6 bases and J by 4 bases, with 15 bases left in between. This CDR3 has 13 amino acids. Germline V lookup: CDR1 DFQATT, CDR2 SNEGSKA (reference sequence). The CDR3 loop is CSARLTGRTEAFF. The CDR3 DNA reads TGCAGTGCCCGATTGACAGGTCGCACTGAAGCTTTCTTT.

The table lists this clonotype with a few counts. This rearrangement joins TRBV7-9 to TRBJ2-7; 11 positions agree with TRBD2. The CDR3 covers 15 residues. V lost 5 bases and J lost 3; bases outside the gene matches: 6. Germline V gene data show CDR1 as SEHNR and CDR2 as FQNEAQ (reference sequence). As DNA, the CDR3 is TGTGCCAGCAGCAAGGGACTAGCGGAGAACTACGAGCAGTACTTC. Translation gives CASSKGLAENYEQYF.

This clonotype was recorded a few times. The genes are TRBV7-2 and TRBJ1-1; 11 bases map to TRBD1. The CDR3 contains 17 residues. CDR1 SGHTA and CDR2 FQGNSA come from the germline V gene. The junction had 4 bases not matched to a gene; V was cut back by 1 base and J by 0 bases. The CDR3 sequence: CASSLGTGGWLNTEAFF. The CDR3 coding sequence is TGTGCCAGCAGCTTAGGGACAGGGGGCTGGTTGAACACTGAAGCTTTCTTT.

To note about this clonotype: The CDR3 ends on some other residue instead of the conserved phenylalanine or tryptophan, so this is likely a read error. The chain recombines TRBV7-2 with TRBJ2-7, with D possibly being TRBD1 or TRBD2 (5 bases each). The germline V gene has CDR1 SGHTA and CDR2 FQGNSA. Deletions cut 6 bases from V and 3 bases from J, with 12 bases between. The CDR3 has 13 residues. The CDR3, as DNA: TGTGCCAGCAGTTGGGGGACGGGCTACGAGCAGTACCTC. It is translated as CASSWGTGYEQYL.

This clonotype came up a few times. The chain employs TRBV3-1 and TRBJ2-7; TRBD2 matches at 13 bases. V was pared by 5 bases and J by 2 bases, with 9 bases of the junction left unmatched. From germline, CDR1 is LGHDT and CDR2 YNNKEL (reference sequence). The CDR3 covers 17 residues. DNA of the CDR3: TGTGCCAGCAGCACGAGACTAGCGGGAGGCAAGCCCTACGAGCAGTACTTC. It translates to CASSTRLAGGKPYEQYF.

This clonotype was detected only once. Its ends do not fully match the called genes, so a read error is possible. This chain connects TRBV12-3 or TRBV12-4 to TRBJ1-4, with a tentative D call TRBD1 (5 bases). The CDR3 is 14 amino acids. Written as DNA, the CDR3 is TGTGCCAGCAGCCTGGGACTCGGTAGGGAAAAATTGTTTTTT. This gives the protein CASSLGLGREKLFF.

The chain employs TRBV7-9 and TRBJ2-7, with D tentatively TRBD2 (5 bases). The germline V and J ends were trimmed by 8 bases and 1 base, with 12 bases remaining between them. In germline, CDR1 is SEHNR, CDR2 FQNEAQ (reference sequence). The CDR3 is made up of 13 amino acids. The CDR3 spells CASARAGSYEQYF. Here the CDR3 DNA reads TGTGCCAGCGCGAGGGCCGGTTCCTACGAGCAGTACTTC.

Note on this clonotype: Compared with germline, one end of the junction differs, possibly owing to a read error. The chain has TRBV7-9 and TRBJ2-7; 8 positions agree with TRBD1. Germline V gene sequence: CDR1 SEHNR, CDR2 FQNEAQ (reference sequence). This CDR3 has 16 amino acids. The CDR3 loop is CASSQEGQGASYEQYF. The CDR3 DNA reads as TGCGCCAGCAGCCAAGAGGGTCAGGGGGCCTCCTACGAGCAGTACTTC. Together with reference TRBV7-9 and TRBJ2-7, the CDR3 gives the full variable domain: DTGVSQNPRHKITKRGQNVTFRCDPISEHNRLYWYRQTLGQGPEFLTYFQNEAQLEKSRLLSDRFSAERPKGSFSTLEIQRTEQGDSAMYLCASSQEGQGASYEQYFGPGTRLTVT.

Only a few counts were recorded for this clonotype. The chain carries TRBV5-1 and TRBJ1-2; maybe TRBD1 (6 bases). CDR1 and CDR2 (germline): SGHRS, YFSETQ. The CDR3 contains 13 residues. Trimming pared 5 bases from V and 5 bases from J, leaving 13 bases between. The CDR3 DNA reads TGCGCCAGCAGTCAGGGGCTTGAGTATGGCTACACCTTC. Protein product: CASSQGLEYGYTF.

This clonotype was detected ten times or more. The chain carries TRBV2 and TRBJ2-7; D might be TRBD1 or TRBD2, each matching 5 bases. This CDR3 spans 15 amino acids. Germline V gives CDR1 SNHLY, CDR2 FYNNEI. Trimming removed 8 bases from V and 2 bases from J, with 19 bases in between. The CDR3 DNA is TGTGCCAGCTATCCACCGGGACGGAAGACCTACGAGCAGTACTTC. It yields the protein CASYPPGRKTYEQYF.